One sample yielded the 28 T cell receptor beta chains listed below, sequenced in a study of beta chain features in type 1 diabetes. The investigators reverse transcribed all of the isolated RNA, so they sequenced expressed TCRB transcripts. Profiling relied on immunoSEQ multiplex PCR, and the TCRdb table lists in-frame clones only, not all of them. The repertoire includes 350,000 or so clones, less than 20% of them detected once, and 0.035% to 0.05% sits in the top ten. The sample was naive CD4+ T cells from blood. These receptors were obtained from a woman between 18 and 29 years old in good health.

J is TRBJ2-7 and V is TRBV5-1, with D perhaps TRBD1 (6 bases). Germline lookup yields CDR1 SGHRS and CDR2 YFSETQ. The V end was cut by 3 bases, the J end by 1 base, with 11 bases between. The CDR3 totals 14 residues. The CDR3 DNA reads TGCGCCAGCAGCTCTGGACAGATTTCCTACGAGCAGTACTTC. Protein sequence: CASSSGQISYEQYF.

This chain uses TRBV19 with TRBJ1-5; the D gene is possibly TRBD1 (6 bases). Trimming shortened V by 8 bases and J by 0 bases, and 11 bases separated the two germline ends. The CDR3 sequence is 14 residues long. CDR1 LNHDA and CDR2 SQIVND come from the germline V gene (reference sequence). CDR3 protein: CASDDRYSNQPQHF. The CDR3 DNA sequence: TGTGCCAGTGACGACAGGTATAGCAATCAGCCCCAGCATTTT.

This clone was found a few times. J is TRBJ2-7 and V is TRBV5-6; 11 bases are shared with TRBD1. Germline loops: CDR1 SGHDT, CDR2 YYEEEE. The J segment lost 1 base and the V segment lost 5 bases, leaving 5 bases of the junction unmatched. The CDR3 sequence is 15 residues long. In DNA form, the CDR3 reads TGTGCCAGCAGAAGGGGACAGGGGGGGTCCTACGAGCAGTACTTC. Protein sequence: CASRRGQGGSYEQYF.

The rearrangement joins TRBV5-6 to TRBJ2-7; possibly TRBD2 for D (5 bases). Per the germline V gene, CDR1 is SGHDT and CDR2 is YYEEEE. The CDR3 contains 11 residues. Between the trimmed V and J ends, which lost 4 bases and 3 bases, there was a span of 5 bases. The CDR3: CASSRDYEQYF. For the CDR3, the DNA is TGTGCCAGCAGCCGGGACTACGAGCAGTACTTC.

The chain has TRBV2 and TRBJ1-6; D gene unclear. CDR3 size: 13 residues. The ends were cut back, 8 bases at V and 6 bases at J, with 11 bases in the middle. Germline CDR1 is SNHLY and CDR2 is FYNNEI. In nucleotides, the CDR3 is TGTGCCAGCCTTGCTAGTGGTAATTCACCCCTCCACTTT. Its protein product is CASLASGNSPLHF.

The chain combines TRBV30 with TRBJ1-1, with D possibly TRBD1 on 6 matching bases. V was shortened by 6 bases and J by 1 base, with 9 bases between the two germline ends. CDR1 and CDR2 (germline): GTSNPN, SVGIG (reference sequence). The CDR3 spans 12 residues. The CDR3 bases are TGTGCCTGCCTGGACAGGAACACTGAAGCTTTCTTT. It translates to CACLDRNTEAFF.

This clone was seen more than once but under ten times. The chain couples TRBV7-9 to TRBJ2-3; 11 bases align to TRBD2. The junction had 7 bases not matched to a gene; V was cut back by 4 bases and J by 1 base. Germline lookup yields CDR1 SEHNR and CDR2 FQNEAQ (reference sequence). The CDR3 consists of 17 residues. The CDR3 reads CASSSGLAVIRTDTQYF. CDR3 coding DNA: TGTGCCAGCAGCTCGGGACTAGCGGTTATCCGCACAGATACGCAGTATTTT.

The chain links TRBV15 to TRBJ2-2, with 11 positions matching TRBD1. Germline CDR1 reads LNHNV; CDR2 reads YYDKDF (reference sequence). V gave up 3 bases and J gave up 0 bases; unmatched junction bases: 6. The CDR3 consists of 18 residues. CDR3 sequence: CATSRFRTGGANTGELFF. CDR3 coding DNA: TGTGCCACCAGCAGGTTTAGGACAGGGGGCGCGAACACCGGGGAGCTGTTTTTT.

The chain recombines TRBV7-2 with TRBJ2-3; weak D call: TRBD1 (6 bases). The CDR3 runs 14 residues. Germline lookup yields CDR1 SGHTA and CDR2 FQGNSA. Between the trimmed V and J ends, which lost 4 bases and 8 bases, there was a span of 16 bases. CDR3 sequence: CASSSANRDGTQYF. DNA for the CDR3: TGTGCCAGCAGCTCAGCCAACAGGGATGGTACGCAGTATTTT.

This chain connects TRBV20-1 to TRBJ2-1; 9 nucleotides agree with TRBD2. V lost 7 bases to trimming and J lost 9 bases; unmatched junction nucleotides: 4. Germline V gene sequence: CDR1 DFQATT, CDR2 SNEGSKA (reference sequence). CDR3 size: 11 residues. CDR3 loop: CSEGTSSEQFF. The CDR3 DNA reads as TGCAGTGAGGGGACTAGCAGTGAGCAGTTCTTC.

V usage is TRBV18 and J usage is TRBJ1-2, with TRBD1 identical over 7 bases. V was pared by 6 bases and J by 4 bases, with 5 bases of the junction left unmatched. The CDR3 has 13 residues. Germline CDR1 and CDR2: KGHSH and LQKENI. CDR3 amino acids: CASSQDRSYGYTF. Written as DNA, the CDR3 is TGTGCCAGCTCCCAGGACAGGAGCTATGGCTACACCTTC.

The chain carries TRBV18 and TRBJ2-5, with D possibly matching TRBD2 (5 bases). This CDR3 has 14 residues. From germline, CDR1 is KGHSH and CDR2 LQKENI. With 2 bases removed from V and 2 bases from J, the gap between germline ends came to 9 bases. This chain's CDR3 is CASSPGEPQETQYF. In DNA form, the CDR3 reads TGTGCCAGCTCACCAGGGGAGCCTCAAGAGACCCAGTACTTC.

The CDR3 nucleotides read TGTGCCAGCAGTTACGGCCAGGCTGGCTATGGCTACACCTTC. It encodes CASSYGQAGYGYTF. The V and J genes are TRBV6-5 and TRBJ1-2; D not resolved. The CDR3 loop spans 14 amino acids. CDR1 and CDR2 from the germline V gene are MNHEY and SVGAGI. The V end was cut by 2 bases, the J end by 4 bases, with 11 bases between.

The rearrangement uses TRBV6-5 and TRBJ2-3; 10 bases are a match to TRBD1. Germline V gives CDR1 MNHEY, CDR2 SVGAGI. The CDR3 sequence is 16 residues long. V gave up 3 bases and J gave up 1 base; unmatched junction bases: 4. CDR3 protein: CASSYSGTGGTDTQYF. In DNA form, the CDR3 reads TGTGCCAGCAGTTATTCCGGGACAGGGGGCACAGATACGCAGTATTTT.

The chain carries TRBV4-1 and TRBJ1-3; TRBD1 matches 11 bases. The V and J ends lost 4 bases and 2 bases, in that order; junction bases with no gene match: 10. Germline CDR1 MGHRA, CDR2 YSYEKL. The CDR3 contains 18 residues. The CDR3 DNA reads TGCGCCAGCAGCCGCCCTACCGGGACAGGGGGGGCTGGAAACACCATATATTTT. Its translation: CASSRPTGTGGAGNTIYF.

The V and J genes are TRBV19 and TRBJ1-2, with 8 bases that match TRBD1. The CDR3 sequence is 15 residues long. V lost 7 bases, J lost 2 bases, and 9 bases stayed unmatched. In germline, CDR1 is LNHDA, CDR2 SQIVND (reference sequence). CDR3 amino acids: CASTLGDRRNYGYTF. Here the CDR3 DNA reads TGTGCCAGTACCTTAGGGGACAGGCGAAACTATGGCTACACCTTC.

The genes are TRBV7-2 and TRBJ2-1; maybe TRBD1 (5 bases). CDR1 is SGHTA, CDR2 FQGNSA, per germline. The CDR3 extends over 14 amino acids. V shed 7 bases and J shed 7 bases, with 17 bases lying between them. This CDR3 is CASTPRDSQNEQFF. DNA of the CDR3: TGTGCCAGCACCCCTAGAGACAGCCAAAATGAGCAGTTCTTC. The whole variable domain, filled in from reference TRBV7-2 and TRBJ2-1, reads GAGVSQSPSNKVTEKGKDVELRCDPISGHTALYWYRQSLGQGLEFLIYFQGNSAPDKSGLPSDRFSAERTGGSVSTLTIQRTQQEDSAVYLCASTPRDSQNEQFFGPGTRLTVL.

This clone was counted a few times. The V gene is TRBV6-5, the J gene TRBJ2-2, with a weak D call TRBD1 (5 bases). Germline V gives CDR1 MNHEY, CDR2 SVGAGI. The CDR3 contains 14 residues. V was clipped by 4 bases and J by 4 bases, with 10 bases between them. The CDR3 spells CASSFPGFTGELFF. In nucleotides, the CDR3 is TGTGCCAGCAGTTTTCCAGGGTTCACCGGGGAGCTGTTTTTT.

CDR3 region: CASSLEGTGPRNTIYF. The CDR3 DNA is TGCGCCAGCAGCTTGGAAGGGACAGGGCCACGGAACACCATATATTTT. This rearrangement joins TRBV5-1 to TRBJ1-3; 9 nucleotides line up with TRBD1. V dropped 0 bases and J dropped 7; count of bases not matched to a gene: 8. The CDR3 is 16 residues long. CDR1 SGHRS and CDR2 YFSETQ come from the germline V gene.

The sample holds a few counts of this clone. The CDR3 spells CASSPEAHANSPLHF. CDR3 in DNA: TGTGCCAGCAGCCCGGAGGCCCACGCCAATTCACCCCTCCACTTT. The chain couples TRBV14 to TRBJ1-6; D remains ambiguous. Germline V lookup: CDR1 SGHDN, CDR2 FVKESK. Trimming stripped 4 bases from V and 7 bases from J, with 14 bases between. The CDR3 is 15 residues long.

Only a few counts were recorded for this clone. The chain couples TRBV7-2 to TRBJ1-4; 9 positions agree with TRBD1. The CDR3 is 14 residues long. V trimming: 4 bases; J trimming: 8 bases; junction bases outside the gene matches: 5. The germline V gene encodes CDR1 SGHTA and CDR2 FQGNSA. The CDR3 protein is CASSSDRGGEKLFF. The CDR3 DNA follows: TGTGCCAGCAGCTCGGACAGGGGTGGAGAAAAACTGTTTTTT.

This clone was recorded a few times. The chain uses TRBV29-1 and TRBJ1-1; D gene ambiguous. Germline V lookup: CDR1 SQVTM, CDR2 ANQGSEA. The CDR3 is 13 amino acids. With 4 bases removed from V and 9 bases from J, the gap between germline ends came to 18 bases. The CDR3, as DNA: TGCAGCGTTGGACTATTCGGCAAACCCAAAGCTTTCTTT. This gives the protein CSVGLFGKPKAFF. The whole variable domain, filled in from reference TRBV29-1 and TRBJ1-1, reads SAVISQKPSRDICQRGTSLTIQCQVDSQVTMMFWYRQQPGQSLTLIATANQGSEATYESGFVIDKFPISRPNLTFSTLTVSNMSPEDSSIYLCSVGLFGKPKAFFGQGTRLTVV.

This clone has just a few counts. V is TRBV5-1 and J is TRBJ2-3; possibly TRBD1 for D (5 bases). Germline V CDR1 and CDR2: SGHRS, YFSETQ. CDR3 length: 13 amino acids. With 8 bases removed from V and 2 bases from J, the gap between germline ends came to 12 bases. The CDR3 protein is CASQKGFTDTQYF. The CDR3 region has the DNA TGCGCCAGTCAGAAGGGGTTCACAGATACGCAGTATTTT.

This clone was detected a few times. The chain employs TRBV7-2 and TRBJ2-1; 8 bases are a match to TRBD2. Trimming took 4 bases from V and 2 from J; bases not matched to a gene: 10. The germline V gene encodes CDR1 SGHTA and CDR2 FQGNSA. This CDR3 is built from 17 residues. The CDR3 nucleotides are TGTGCCAGCAGCTCACGTACGGCGCGGGGGGCCTACAATGAGCAGTTCTTC. Its translation: CASSSRTARGAYNEQFF.

This clone was observed a few times. The CDR3 is CASSGTGVQPQHF. CDR3 DNA: TGTGCCAGCAGTGGTACAGGGGTCCAGCCCCAGCATTTT. This rearrangement joins TRBV6-1 to TRBJ1-5, with TRBD1 matching 7 bases. Germline V gives CDR1 MNHNS, CDR2 SASEGT. The V gene end was trimmed by 4 bases and the J gene end by 7 bases; junction bases not matched to a gene: 4. The length of the CDR3 is 13 residues.

The chain employs TRBV30 and TRBJ1-1, with D unclear. V shed 0 bases and J shed 8 bases, with 7 bases lying between them. Germline CDR1 GTSNPN, CDR2 SVGIG (reference sequence). The CDR3 runs to 11 residues. This CDR3 reads CAWSVAMEAFF. CDR3 bases: TGTGCCTGGAGTGTAGCCATGGAAGCTTTCTTT.

This clone was found a few times. This chain links TRBV19 with TRBJ1-2; possible D gene TRBD1, 6 bases. V lost 10 bases to trimming and J lost 8 bases, with 17 bases between them. The CDR3 is 12 residues long. The germline CDR1 and CDR2 sequences are LNHDA and SQIVND (reference sequence). DNA of the CDR3: TGTGCCACCCCCCGGGGGGGGACAGGCTACACCTTC. Translation gives CATPRGGTGYTF. Based on the CDR3 plus reference TRBV19 and TRBJ1-2, the full variable domain is DGGITQSPKYLFRKEGQNVTLSCEQNLNHDAMYWYRQDPGQGLRLIYYSQIVNDFQKGDIAEGYSVSREKKESFPLTVTSAQKNPTAFYLCATPRGGTGYTFGSGTRLTVV.

This clone was recorded a few times. V and J are TRBV7-8 and TRBJ2-5, with TRBD2 matching over 11 bases. Germline V lookup: CDR1 SGHVS, CDR2 FQNEAQ. J was trimmed by 6 bases and V by 5 bases; bases with no gene match: 8. The CDR3 runs 15 residues. The CDR3: CASSADLAGGQTQYF. The CDR3 DNA follows: TGTGCCAGCAGCGCGGATCTAGCGGGGGGACAGACCCAGTACTTC. Drawing the rest from reference TRBV7-8 and TRBJ2-5, the complete variable domain is GAGVSQSPRYKVAKRGQDVALRCDPISGHVSLFWYQQALGQGPEFLTYFQNEAQLDKSGLPSDRFFAERPEGSVSTLKIQRTQQEDSAVYLCASSADLAGGQTQYFGPGTRLLVL.